The clone carrying this T cell receptor beta chain is judged large. These data come from a study of blood T cell repertoires in COVID-19. Profiling relied on immunoSEQ multiplex PCR, and the TCRdb table lists in-frame clones only, not all of them. The sample records over 200,000 clones, 83% being singletons. The CDR3 loop spans 13 amino acids. Between the trimmed V and J ends, which lost 0 bases and 0 bases, there was a span of 3 bases. Germline lookup yields CDR1 SGHRS and CDR2 YFSETQ. The V gene is TRBV5-1, the J gene TRBJ1-1; no definite D call. The source material was peripheral blood. The origin of this receptor is a woman aged 25 to 39 with COVID-19, enrolled during active disease. The CDR3 region is CASSLAVNTEAFF. The DNA of the CDR3 is TGCGCCAGCAGCTTGGCAGTGAACACTGAAGCTTTCTTT.